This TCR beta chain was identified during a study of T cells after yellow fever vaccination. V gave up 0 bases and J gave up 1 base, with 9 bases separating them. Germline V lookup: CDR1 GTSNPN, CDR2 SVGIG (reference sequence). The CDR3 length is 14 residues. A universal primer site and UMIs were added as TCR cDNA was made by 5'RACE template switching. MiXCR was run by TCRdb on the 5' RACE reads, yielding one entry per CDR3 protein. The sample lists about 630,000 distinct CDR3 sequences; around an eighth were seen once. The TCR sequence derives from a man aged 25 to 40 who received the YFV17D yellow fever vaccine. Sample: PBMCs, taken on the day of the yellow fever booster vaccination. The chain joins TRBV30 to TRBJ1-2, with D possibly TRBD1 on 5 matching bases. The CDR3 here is CAWSVQGVNYGYTF. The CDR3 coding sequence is TGTGCCTGGAGTGTACAAGGGGTTAACTATGGCTACACCTTC.